Presented here are 30 T cell receptor beta chains from one specimen sequenced in a study of CXCR3-negative and CXCR3-positive naive CD8 T cells. Study outcomes and limitations: More hydrophobic TRB CDR3s were found in CXCR3-positive naive cells than in CXCR3-negative naive cells.

Their specific antigens are unknown. cDNA libraries for TRB were generated by 5' RACE incorporating UMI labels. Reprocessing the 5' RACE reads, TCRdb reports a single entry for every CDR3 protein and omits DNA. The table lists about 89,000 distinct CDR3 sequences. The sequencing input was naive CXCR3+ CD8+ T cells from blood. Subset here: CD45RO-CCR7+CD27+CD95- naive CD8+ T cells expressing CXCR3 (TNR3+). The receptors here all came from a human donor in good health. Some clones in this sample may be carry-over from other donors' samples.

The chain links TRBV25-1 to TRBJ1-1; TCRdb's D call of TRBD1 is untestable without DNA. CDR3 length: 16 amino acids. Germline V gene lookup returns CDR1 MGHDK and CDR2 SYGVNS. CDR3 amino acids: CASSAPRGRRAIEAFF.

The chain couples TRBV15 to TRBJ2-3; TCRdb reports TRBD1, a call that lacks DNA to check it against. The CDR3 is 15 amino acids. Germline CDR1 LNHNV, CDR2 YYDKDF (reference sequence). The CDR3 region is CATSRGGVVVDTQYF.

V usage is TRBV6-5 and J usage is TRBJ2-7; TCRdb's assignment of TRBD1 cannot be checked, as there is no DNA. Germline CDR1 is MNHEY and CDR2 is SVGAGI. The CDR3 totals 13 residues. CDR3: CASSLGHSYEQYF.

V is TRBV7-9 and J is TRBJ2-3; the TCRdb D gene call, TRBD2, has no DNA to confirm it. Per germline, CDR1 SEHNR and CDR2 FQNEAQ (reference sequence). This CDR3 contains 16 residues. The CDR3 protein is CASSQLAGALPDTQYF.

J is TRBJ2-7 and V is TRBV28; TCRdb names TRBD1, which stays unverified in the absence of DNA. Germline CDR1 reads MDHEN; CDR2 reads SYDVKM. The CDR3 totals 16 residues. CDR3 amino acids: CASSIFDSYPPYEQYF.

CDR3 region: CASSLGQGGDEQYF. The genes are TRBV5-1 and TRBJ2-7; the D call from TCRdb, TRBD1, cannot be confirmed without DNA. The germline CDR1 and CDR2 sequences are SGHRS and YFSETQ. The CDR3 is 14 residues long.

V gene TRBV6-1 combines with J gene TRBJ1-1; TCRdb reports TRBD1, a call that lacks DNA to check it against. The CDR3 consists of 14 residues. Germline V gene data show CDR1 as MNHNS and CDR2 as SASEGT. This chain's CDR3 is CASSELGGNTEAFF.

The CDR3 here is CSADSPDRKNTGELFF. The chain joins TRBV29-1 to TRBJ2-2; TCRdb outputs TRBD1, but without DNA this stays unchecked. CDR1 and CDR2 from the germline V gene are SQVTM and ANQGSEA. The CDR3 has 16 residues.

V gene TRBV7-3 combines with J gene TRBJ2-3; TCRdb lists TRBD1, though no DNA is available to test this call. CDR1 and CDR2 from the germline V gene are SGHTA and FQGTGA. CDR3 length: 14 amino acids. The CDR3 sequence: CASSLNGGADTQYF. Supplemented by reference TRBV7-3 and TRBJ2-3, the full variable domain reads GAGVSQTPSNKVTEKGKYVELRCDPISGHTALYWYRQSLGQGPEFLIYFQGTGAADDSGLPNDRFFAVRPEGSVSTLKIQRTERGDSAVYLCASSLNGGADTQYFGPGTRLTVL.

V gene TRBV11-2 combines with J gene TRBJ2-7; lacking DNA, the TRBD2 call made by TCRdb goes unchecked. There are 13 residues in the CDR3. Per the germline V gene, CDR1 is SGHAT and CDR2 is FQNNGV. The CDR3 loop reads CASSLAGASEQYF.

This CDR3 reads CASSRLWGGGTYNEQFF. The J gene is TRBJ2-1, the V gene TRBV4-3; TCRdb reports TRBD2, a call that lacks DNA to check it against. CDR3 size: 17 residues. Germline lookup yields CDR1 LGHNA and CDR2 YSLEER.

The rearrangement links TRBV12-5 to TRBJ1-1; TCRdb proposes TRBD1, but this gene call is untestable without DNA. Germline CDR1 and CDR2: LGHNT and FRNRAP. The CDR3 runs 12 residues. CDR3 sequence: CASGPGTGGAFF.

The J gene is TRBJ2-2, the V gene TRBV6-6; TCRdb's D call of TRBD2 is untestable without DNA. The CDR3 extends over 16 amino acids. Germline CDR1 is MNHNY and CDR2 is SVGAGI (reference sequence). CDR3: CASGVLAGGPTGELFF.

The gene calls are TRBV27 and TRBJ2-7; the TRBD1 assignment by TCRdb is unverifiable without DNA. CDR1 and CDR2 from the germline V gene are MNHEY and SMNVEV (reference sequence). This CDR3 contains 16 residues. Here the CDR3 reads CASSSIPQRTPGEQYF.

This chain links TRBV28 with TRBJ2-2; the TCRdb call, TRBD1, lacks DNA for checking. Per the germline V gene, CDR1 is MDHEN and CDR2 is SYDVKM. This CDR3 comprises 13 residues. CDR3: CASSLLSGQNLFF.

This sequence joins TRBV30 and TRBJ2-1; the D call from TCRdb, TRBD1, cannot be confirmed without DNA. Germline V gives CDR1 GTSNPN, CDR2 SVGIG (reference sequence). The CDR3 length is 20 residues. The CDR3: CAWSAGEVRDRISSYNEQFF.

The J gene is TRBJ1-2, the V gene TRBV20-1; TCRdb selects TRBD1, and the lack of DNA leaves this call unchecked. The CDR3 contains 15 residues. Germline loops: CDR1 DFQATT, CDR2 SNEGSKA (reference sequence). CDR3 protein: CSAKRDRDFFSGYTF.

V gene TRBV12-3 or TRBV12-4 combines with J gene TRBJ2-2. The CDR3 length is 12 residues. CDR3 sequence reads: CAIPSSTGELFF.

J is TRBJ1-5 and V is TRBV27; TCRdb indicates TRBD1, and absent DNA this call remains unverified. In germline, CDR1 is MNHEY, CDR2 SMNVEV (reference sequence). The length of the CDR3 is 14 residues. The CDR3 is CASREGQGHQPQHF.

V and J are TRBV7-9 and TRBJ1-5; the TCRdb D gene call, TRBD1, has no DNA to confirm it. The germline V gene encodes CDR1 SEHNR and CDR2 FQNEAQ (reference sequence). CDR3 length: 16 residues. CDR3 loop: CASSLPRRDSNQPQHF.

The chain employs TRBV20-1 and TRBJ2-7; TCRdb lists TRBD1, though no DNA is available to test this call. There are 13 residues in the CDR3. Germline CDR1 is DFQATT and CDR2 is SNEGSKA (reference sequence). The CDR3 spells CSARDGGSYEQYF.

This chain joins TRBV13 and TRBJ2-6. Germline V lookup: CDR1 PRHDT, CDR2 FYEKMQ (reference sequence). The CDR3 extends over 13 amino acids. CDR3 in amino acids: CASSSNGANVLTF.

This sequence joins TRBV15 and TRBJ1-2; the D call of TRBD1 rests on TCRdb alone, since no DNA is present to check it. CDR3 size: 15 residues. CDR1 and CDR2 (germline): LNHNV, YYDKDF (reference sequence). CDR3 loop: CATSRVDRGAEGYTF.

This chain links TRBV4-3 with TRBJ2-2. The germline V gene encodes CDR1 LGHNA and CDR2 YSLEER. This CDR3 is 15 amino acids long. The CDR3 region is CASSQDLGVPGELFF.

The genes are TRBV5-6 and TRBJ1-1. The CDR3 spans 13 residues. Germline lookup yields CDR1 SGHDT and CDR2 YYEEEE. The CDR3 reads CASSPVGDTEAFF.

This chain links TRBV15 with TRBJ2-1; TCRdb lists TRBD1, though no DNA is available to test this call. This CDR3 comprises 15 residues. From germline, CDR1 is LNHNV and CDR2 YYDKDF (reference sequence). CDR3 in amino acids: CATSSRTGAGDEQFF.

The V and J genes are TRBV28 and TRBJ2-7. The CDR3 has 12 amino acids. Germline V gene sequence: CDR1 MDHEN, CDR2 SYDVKM. CDR3 region: CASSLSEDEQYF.

The chain has TRBV5-1 and TRBJ2-3. The CDR3 is 15 amino acids. The germline V gene has CDR1 SGHRS and CDR2 YFSETQ. The CDR3 sequence: CASSLEGRGTDTQYF.

This sequence joins TRBV9 and TRBJ2-1; the D call of TRBD1 rests on TCRdb alone, since no DNA is present to check it. The CDR3 is made up of 15 amino acids. CDR1 is SGDLS, CDR2 YYNGEE, per germline. CDR3: CASSVGAESYNEQFF.

The chain links TRBV29-1 to TRBJ2-2; TCRdb proposes TRBD2, but this gene call is untestable without DNA. This CDR3 spans 14 amino acids. CDR1 SQVTM and CDR2 ANQGSEA come from the germline V gene. The CDR3 spells CSVALGRGDGELFF.